Given below is one T cell receptor beta chain in context. Its antigen is as yet unknown. The source of the sample is a study of OX40 agonist ivuxolimab in advanced cancers. Study at large: Head and neck, renal cell, melanoma or hepatocellular carcinoma were the cancers that dose-escalation patients had.

The repertoire was sequenced with immunoSEQ multiplex PCR; TCRdb's copy has only in-frame clones and lacks some. Of about 80,000 clones in the sample, approximately 95% were seen once. This CDR3 is 13 amino acids long. The germline CDR1 and CDR2 sequences are LGHNT and FRNRAP. Trimming took 7 bases from V and 0 from J, leaving 10 bases between them. Study-wide results and caveats: Circulating CD4+ and CD8+ T cells showed clonal expansion by week 6 at 0.1 to 3.0 mg/kg. Low normalized T-cell clonal expansion was also seen in some nonresponders.

Sequences were derived from CD4+ or CD8+ T cells sorted from blood, sampled in a trial of the OX40 agonist ivuxolimab. This chain joins TRBV12-5 and TRBJ2-7, with a possible D match to TRBD1 (6 bases). This TCR derives from an adult with an advanced solid tumor such as melanoma, head and neck, liver or kidney cancer. The chain's CDR3 is CASAVDSSYEQYF. In DNA form, the CDR3 reads TGTGCTAGTGCCGTGGACAGCTCCTACGAGCAGTACTTC. The complete variable domain, with remaining parts taken from reference TRBV12-5 and TRBJ2-7, reads DARVTQTPRHKVTEMGQEVTMRCQPILGHNTVFWYRQTMMQGLELLAYFRNRAPLDDSGMPKDRFSAEMPDATLATLKIQPSEPRDSAVYFCASAVDSSYEQYFGPGTRLTVT.